A selection of T cell receptor beta chains follows, all from one sample in a study of blood T cell repertoires in COVID-19. Here immunoSEQ multiplex PCR was the method, and the copy in TCRdb shows in-frame clones only, minus some. The data contain roughly 38,000 clones, around 86% of them seen just once; the ten biggest clones take up approximately 20%. Sequenced sample: peripheral blood. These receptors all come from a man over 45 in a cohort sampled during active COVID-19. The CDR3 runs from the conserved cysteine through the conserved F or W. A D gene is named only where the DNA matches it firmly. Not every row has a clone size; where given, it reads once, few, many or a size class.

TRBJ2-2	NA	TRBD2	TRBV5-4	TGTGCCAGCAGCTTGGAACGCGGGAGGGCCGGGGAGCTGTTTTTT	CASSLERGRAGELFF
TRBJ1-1	once	NA	TRBV6-1	TGTGCCAGCAGTGAACGGAGGGGAGGCGGCACTGAAGCTTTCTTT	CASSERRGGGTEAFF
TRBJ2-7	NA	NA	TRBV5-4	TGTGCCAGCAGCTCGGACGGGGGTTACTACGAGCAGTACTTC	CASSSDGGYYEQYF
TRBJ2-5	NA	NA	TRBV11-3	TGTGCCAGCAGGGCAGGGGGGATGGAGACCCAGTACTTC	CASRAGGMETQYF
TRBJ1-5	few	NA	TRBV30	TGTGCCTGGAGTCCAGGGGCGCATCTGGCCCAGCATTTT	CAWSPGAHLAQHF
TRBJ1-3	NA	NA	TRBV30	TGTGCCTGGAGTGTGGGCACGAGCTCTGGAAACACCATATATTTT	CAWSVGTSSGNTIYF
TRBJ2-1	NA	TRBD2	TRBV7-2	TGTGCCAGCAGCTTACTAGCGGGAGGGTCCTACAATGAGCAGTTCTTC	CASSLLAGGSYNEQFF
TRBJ1-2	NA	TRBD1	TRBV9	TGTGCCAGCAGCGTAAGACAGGGATATGGCTACACCTTC	CASSVRQGYGYTF
TRBJ2-1	NA	TRBD2	TRBV6-5	TGTGCCAGCAGCTCCGGGGGACTACACACGAATGAGCAGTTCTTC	CASSSGGLHTNEQFF
TRBJ2-6	NA	NA	TRBV28	TGTGCCAGCAGTTCCTTTGGGGCTTATGGTGGGGCCAACGTCCTGACTTTC	CASSSFGAYGGANVLTF
TRBJ1-2	NA	NA	TRBV10-3	TGTGCCATCAGTGAGGAGTCGATCTATGGCTACACCTTC	CAISEESIYGYTF
TRBJ2-2	NA	TRBD2	TRBV25-1	TGTGCCAGCAGTGAAAGAGGGAGGGACACCGGGGAGCTGTTTTTT	CASSERGRDTGELFF
TRBJ1-1	NA	TRBD1	TRBV10-3	TGTGCCATCAGTGAGAGCTGGACCGGGACAGGGGATAGAATGAACACTGAAGCTTTCTTT	CAISESWTGTGDRMNTEAFF
TRBJ1-1	NA	TRBD1	TRBV19	TGTGCCAGTAGTAAAGGACAGGAAACTGAAAGAGCTTTCTTT	CASSKGQETERAFF
TRBJ2-3	once	TRBD1	TRBV3-1/TRBV3-2	TGTGCCAGCAGCTTAAGGGTGGACAGGGCCACAGATACGCAGTATTTT	CASSLRVDRATDTQYF
TRBJ2-5	few	TRBD1	TRBV7-9	TGTGCCAGCAGCCACCCAGGGGGCGACGAGACCCAGTACTTC	CASSHPGGDETQYF
TRBJ2-2	NA	NA	TRBV6-7	TGTGCCAGCCAATCGGGGGGCCCCGGGGAGCTGTTTTTT	CASQSGGPGELFF
TRBJ2-1	few	NA	TRBV7-8	TGTGCCAGCAGCTTATACCGGGGAAGGGAGCAGTTCTTC	CASSLYRGREQFF
TRBJ2-6	NA	NA	TRBV7-3	TGTGCCAGCAGCTTAACTCCCCAACTAACGAGCCCTGGGGCCAACGTCCTGACTTTC	CASSLTPQLTSPGANVLTF
TRBJ1-2	NA	TRBD1	TRBV19	TGTGCCAGTAGTTCGGACAGGGGGACCTATGGCTACACCTTC	CASSSDRGTYGYTF
TRBJ2-3	NA	TRBD2	TRBV24-1	TGTGCCACCAGTGATTCTTCCCTAGCGGGAGTGGCAGATACGCAGTATTTT	CATSDSSLAGVADTQYF
TRBJ1-6	NA	TRBD1	TRBV28	TGTGCCAGCAGTCATTGGTTGAGGGGGCGTTCTGGTTCACCCCTCCACTTT	CASSHWLRGRSGSPLHF
TRBJ2-1	NA	NA	TRBV10-1	TGCGCCAGCAGCGAAGAGGACAGATACAATGAGCAGTTCTTC	CASSEEDRYNEQFF
TRBJ1-4	NA	TRBD1	TRBV13	TGTGCCAGCAGCTTCTGGGACAGGGATGAAAAACTGTTTTTT	CASSFWDRDEKLFF
TRBJ1-1	NA	TRBD1	TRBV7-7	TGTGCTAGCAGCCCCGAGGGACAGGGGGTCACTGAAGCTTTCTTT	CASSPEGQGVTEAFF
TRBJ2-1	NA	NA	TRBV6-2/TRBV6-3	TGTGCCAGCAGTTGGCAATCTTTCAATGAGCAGTTCTTC	CASSWQSFNEQFF
TRBJ2-7	NA	TRBD1	TRBV5-6	TGTGCCAGCAGCTTGGGACAGGGGGCGTACGAGCAGTACTTC	CASSLGQGAYEQYF
TRBJ2-1	NA	NA	TRBV15	TGTGCCACCACCACGAGCGAATCCTACAATGAGCAGTTCTTC	CATTTSESYNEQFF
TRBJ2-1	NA	TRBD2	TRBV5-5	TGTGCCAGCAGCCCTGGGACTAGCGGGAGCTCCTACAATGAGCAGTTCTTC	CASSPGTSGSSYNEQFF
TRBJ2-1	NA	TRBD2	TRBV29-1	TGCAGCGTTGGCGGGACTAGCGGGAGCCACAATGAGCAGTTCTTC	CSVGGTSGSHNEQFF
TRBJ1-2	few	NA	TRBV5-1	TGCGCCAGCAGCTTGGCCCGTGGGGAGGTGAACTATGGCTACACCTTC	CASSLARGEVNYGYTF